This T cell receptor beta chain was captured in a study of T cells expressing NK-cell markers. In the study overall: Sorted CD3+CD56-NKG2C+, CD3+CD56+NKG2C+ and CD3+CD56+NKG2C- T cells supplied the TCR beta repertoires. Study observations and caveats: Dominance of the CD3+CD56-NKG2C+ fraction by these clonotypes also held in a handful of donors. In roughly six donors, dominant CD3+CD56+NKG2C+ clonotypes ranked among the top 10 CD8+ clonotypes.

Germline-derived CDR1 and CDR2 are SEHNR and FQNEAQ (reference sequence). The length of the CDR3 is 13 residues. The authors made TCR beta cDNA libraries by 5'RACE template switching. This switching added a universal primer site and UMIs. With the 5' RACE reads reprocessed, TCRdb shows one record per CDR3 protein and no DNA. In total, the table holds 550,000 to 600,000 distinct CDR3 sequences. Concerning this clonotype itself: Its matching antigen is unknown.

The TCR was taken from a man younger than 35 in good health. The chain combines TRBV7-9 with TRBJ1-4; TCRdb indicates TRBD1, and absent DNA this call remains unverified. What was sequenced was blood T cells: a sorted CD56 or NKG2C T cell subset, CD4+ or CD8+ T cells, or bulk PBMC T cells (not recorded which). The CDR3 loop reads CASSQGQNEKLFF.